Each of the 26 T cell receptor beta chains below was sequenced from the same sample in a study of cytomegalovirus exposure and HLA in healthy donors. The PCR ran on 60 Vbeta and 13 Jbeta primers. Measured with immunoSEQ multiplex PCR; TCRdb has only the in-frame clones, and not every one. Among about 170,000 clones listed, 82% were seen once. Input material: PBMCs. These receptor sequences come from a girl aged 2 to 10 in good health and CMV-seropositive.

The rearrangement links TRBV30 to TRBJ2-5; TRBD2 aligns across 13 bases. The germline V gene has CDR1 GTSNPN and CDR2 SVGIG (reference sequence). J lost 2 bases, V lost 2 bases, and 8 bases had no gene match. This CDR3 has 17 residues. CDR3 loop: CAWSSAGLAGPQETQYF. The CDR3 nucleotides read TGTGCCTGGAGTTCCGCGGGACTAGCGGGGCCACAAGAGACCCAGTACTTC.

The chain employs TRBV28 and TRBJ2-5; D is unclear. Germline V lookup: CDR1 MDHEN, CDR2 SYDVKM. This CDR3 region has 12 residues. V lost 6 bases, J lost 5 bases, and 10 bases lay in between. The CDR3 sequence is CASREPGETQYF. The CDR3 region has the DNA TGTGCCAGCAGGGAGCCCGGTGAGACCCAGTACTTC.

The CDR3 coding sequence is TGTGCCAGCAGCTTATCTCCTAGCGGGAGTAATGAGCAGTTCTTC. Its protein is CASSLSPSGSNEQFF. This rearrangement joins TRBV7-9 to TRBJ2-1, with 10 bases identical to TRBD2. V dropped 2 bases and J dropped 7; count of bases not matched to a gene: 5. CDR1 is SEHNR and CDR2 is FQNEAQ in the germline V gene (reference sequence). This CDR3 has 15 amino acids.

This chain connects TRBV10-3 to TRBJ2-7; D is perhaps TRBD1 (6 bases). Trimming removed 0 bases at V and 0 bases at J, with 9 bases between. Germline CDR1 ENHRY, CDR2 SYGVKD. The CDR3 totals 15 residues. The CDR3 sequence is CAISESGTSSYEQYF. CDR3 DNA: TGTGCCATCAGTGAGTCCGGGACAAGCTCCTACGAGCAGTACTTC.

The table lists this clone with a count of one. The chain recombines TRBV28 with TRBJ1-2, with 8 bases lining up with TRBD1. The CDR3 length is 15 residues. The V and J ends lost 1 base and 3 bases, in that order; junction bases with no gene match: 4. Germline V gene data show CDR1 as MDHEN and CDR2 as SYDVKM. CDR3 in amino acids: CASSLSDRADYGYTF. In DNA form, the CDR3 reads TGTGCCAGCAGTTTATCGGACAGGGCGGACTATGGCTACACCTTC.

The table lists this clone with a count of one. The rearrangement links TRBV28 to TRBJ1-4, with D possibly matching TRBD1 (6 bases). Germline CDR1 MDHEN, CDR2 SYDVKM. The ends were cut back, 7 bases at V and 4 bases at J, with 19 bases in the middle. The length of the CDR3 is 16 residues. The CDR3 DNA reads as TGTGCCAGCAAAAGGGGAGGGGGATTCAATAATGAAAAACTGTTTTTT. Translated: CASKRGGGFNNEKLFF.

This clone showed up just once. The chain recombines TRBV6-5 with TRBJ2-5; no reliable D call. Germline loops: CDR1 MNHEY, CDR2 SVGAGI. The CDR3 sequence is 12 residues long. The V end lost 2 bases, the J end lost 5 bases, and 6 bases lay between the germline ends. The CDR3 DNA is TGTGCCAGCAGTTACGGCTTGGAGACCCAGTACTTC. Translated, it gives CASSYGLETQYF.

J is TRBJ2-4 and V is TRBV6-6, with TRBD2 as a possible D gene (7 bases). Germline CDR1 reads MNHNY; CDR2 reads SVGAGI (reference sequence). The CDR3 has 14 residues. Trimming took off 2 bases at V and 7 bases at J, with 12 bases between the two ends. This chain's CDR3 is CASSYRGGRNIQYF. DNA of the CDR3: TGTGCCAGCAGTTACAGGGGGGGGAGGAACATTCAGTACTTC.

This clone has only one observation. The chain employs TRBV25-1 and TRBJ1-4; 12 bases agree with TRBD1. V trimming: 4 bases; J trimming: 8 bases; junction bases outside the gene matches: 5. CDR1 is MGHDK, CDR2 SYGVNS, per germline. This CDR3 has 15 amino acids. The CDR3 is CASSAGTGGDEKLFF. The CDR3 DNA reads TGTGCCAGCAGTGCCGGGACAGGGGGCGACGAAAAACTGTTTTTT.

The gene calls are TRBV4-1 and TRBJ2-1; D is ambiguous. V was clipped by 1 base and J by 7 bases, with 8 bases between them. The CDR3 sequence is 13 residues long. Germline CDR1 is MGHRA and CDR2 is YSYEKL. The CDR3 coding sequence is TGCGCCAGCAGCCAAGTTAGTATGAATGAGCAGTTCTTC. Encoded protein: CASSQVSMNEQFF.

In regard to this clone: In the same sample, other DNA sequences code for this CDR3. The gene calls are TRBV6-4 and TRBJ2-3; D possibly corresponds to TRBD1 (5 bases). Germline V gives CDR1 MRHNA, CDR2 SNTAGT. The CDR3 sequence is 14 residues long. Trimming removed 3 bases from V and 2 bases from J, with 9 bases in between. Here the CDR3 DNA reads TGTGCCAGCAGTGATCAAGGGGACACAGATACGCAGTATTTT. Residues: CASSDQGDTDTQYF.

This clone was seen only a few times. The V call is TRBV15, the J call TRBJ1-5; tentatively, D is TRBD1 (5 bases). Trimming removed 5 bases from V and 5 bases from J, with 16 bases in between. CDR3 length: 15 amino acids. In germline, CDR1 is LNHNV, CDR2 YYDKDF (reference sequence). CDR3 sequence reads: CATSPFGQGDQPQHF. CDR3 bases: TGTGCCACCAGCCCCTTCGGGCAGGGCGATCAGCCCCAGCATTTT.

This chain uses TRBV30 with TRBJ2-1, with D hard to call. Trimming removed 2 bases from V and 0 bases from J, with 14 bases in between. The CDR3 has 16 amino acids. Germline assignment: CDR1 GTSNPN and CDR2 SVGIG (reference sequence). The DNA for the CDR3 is TGTGCCTGGAGTAGGAGCCGGGTCGTCTCCTACAATGAGCAGTTCTTC. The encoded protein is CAWSRSRVVSYNEQFF.

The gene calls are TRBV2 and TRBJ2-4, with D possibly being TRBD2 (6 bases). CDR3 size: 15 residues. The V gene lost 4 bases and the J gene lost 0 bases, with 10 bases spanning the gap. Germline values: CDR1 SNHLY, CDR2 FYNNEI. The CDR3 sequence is CASSARETAKNIQYF. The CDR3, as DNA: TGTGCCAGCAGTGCCCGGGAGACAGCCAAAAACATTCAGTACTTC.

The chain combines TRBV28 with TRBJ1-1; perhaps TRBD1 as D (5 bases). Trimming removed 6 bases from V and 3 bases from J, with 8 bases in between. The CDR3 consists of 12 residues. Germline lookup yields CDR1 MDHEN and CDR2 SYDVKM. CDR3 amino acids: CASRQVYTEAFF. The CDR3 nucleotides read TGTGCCAGCAGACAGGTTTACACTGAAGCTTTCTTT.

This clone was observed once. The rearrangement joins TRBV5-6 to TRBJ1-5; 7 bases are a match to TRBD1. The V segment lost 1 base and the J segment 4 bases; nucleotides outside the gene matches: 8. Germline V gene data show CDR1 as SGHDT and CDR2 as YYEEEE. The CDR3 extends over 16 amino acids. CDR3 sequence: CASSLSTGQPNQPQHF. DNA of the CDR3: TGTGCCAGCAGCTTGAGTACGGGACAGCCTAATCAGCCCCAGCATTTT.

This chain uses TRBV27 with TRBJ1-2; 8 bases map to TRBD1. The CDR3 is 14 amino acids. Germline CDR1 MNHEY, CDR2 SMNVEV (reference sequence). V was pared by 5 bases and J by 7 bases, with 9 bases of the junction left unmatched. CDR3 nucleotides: TGTGCCAGCAGTCCCCGGACAGGGATGACTGGCTACACCTTC. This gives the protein CASSPRTGMTGYTF.

The CDR3 is CASTAGREETQYF. The CDR3 bases are TGTGCCAGCACGGCGGGAAGGGAAGAGACCCAGTACTTC. The chain carries TRBV28 and TRBJ2-5, with D perhaps TRBD2 (6 bases). The CDR3 has 13 residues. V was clipped by 7 bases and J by 3 bases, with 12 bases between them. CDR1 and CDR2 from the germline V gene are MDHEN and SYDVKM.

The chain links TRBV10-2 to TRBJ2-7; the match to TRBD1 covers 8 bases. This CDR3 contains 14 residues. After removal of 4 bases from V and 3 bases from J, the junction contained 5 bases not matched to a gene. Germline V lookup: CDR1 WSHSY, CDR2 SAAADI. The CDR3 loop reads CASSGQGAGYEQYF. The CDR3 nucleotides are TGCGCCAGCAGTGGTCAGGGGGCAGGCTACGAGCAGTACTTC.

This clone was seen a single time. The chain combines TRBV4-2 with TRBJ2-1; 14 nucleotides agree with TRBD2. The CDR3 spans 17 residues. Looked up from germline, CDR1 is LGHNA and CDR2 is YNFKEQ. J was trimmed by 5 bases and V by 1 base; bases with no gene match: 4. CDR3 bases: TGTGCCAGCAGCCAAGGACTAGCGGGAGGGCCCCACAATGAGCAGTTCTTC. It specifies CASSQGLAGGPHNEQFF.

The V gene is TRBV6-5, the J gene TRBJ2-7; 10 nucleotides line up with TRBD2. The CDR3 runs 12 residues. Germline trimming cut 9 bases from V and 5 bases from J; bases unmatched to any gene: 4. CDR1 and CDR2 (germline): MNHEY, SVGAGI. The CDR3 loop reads CASTSGTHEQYF. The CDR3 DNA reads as TGTGCCAGTACTAGCGGGACCCACGAGCAGTACTTC.

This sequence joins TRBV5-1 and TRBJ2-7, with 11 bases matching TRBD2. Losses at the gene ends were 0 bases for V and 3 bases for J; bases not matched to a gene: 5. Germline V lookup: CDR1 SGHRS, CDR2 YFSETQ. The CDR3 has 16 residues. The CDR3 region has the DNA TGCGCCAGCAGCTTGGCGACTAGCGGGGCGCTCTACGAGCAGTACTTC. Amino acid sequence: CASSLATSGALYEQYF.

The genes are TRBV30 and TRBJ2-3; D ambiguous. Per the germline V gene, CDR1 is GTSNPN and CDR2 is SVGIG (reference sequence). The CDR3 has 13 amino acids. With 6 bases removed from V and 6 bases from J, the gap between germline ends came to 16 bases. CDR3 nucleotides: TGTGCCTGCCTTGGCAGTCAGATGGATACGCAGTATTTT. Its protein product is CACLGSQMDTQYF.

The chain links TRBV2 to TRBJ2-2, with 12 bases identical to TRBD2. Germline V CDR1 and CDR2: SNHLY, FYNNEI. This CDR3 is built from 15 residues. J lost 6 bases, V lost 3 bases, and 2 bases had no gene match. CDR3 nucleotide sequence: TGTGCCAGCAGTGAGCCTAGCGGGAGGGCCGGGGAGCTGTTTTTT. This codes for CASSEPSGRAGELFF.

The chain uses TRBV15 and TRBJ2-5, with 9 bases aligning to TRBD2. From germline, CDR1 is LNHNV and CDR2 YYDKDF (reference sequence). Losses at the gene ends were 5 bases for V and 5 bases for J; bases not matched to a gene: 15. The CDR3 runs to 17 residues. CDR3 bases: TGTGCCACCAGCCCCAGTTTGACTAGCGGAGGCGGGGAGACCCAGTACTTC. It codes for CATSPSLTSGGGETQYF.

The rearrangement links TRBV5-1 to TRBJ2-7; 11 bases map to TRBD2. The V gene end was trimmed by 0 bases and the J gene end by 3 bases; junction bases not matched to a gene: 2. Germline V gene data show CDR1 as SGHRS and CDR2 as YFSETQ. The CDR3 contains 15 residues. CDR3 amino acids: CASSLGLAGIYEQYF. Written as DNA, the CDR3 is TGCGCCAGCAGCTTGGGACTAGCGGGAATCTACGAGCAGTACTTC.